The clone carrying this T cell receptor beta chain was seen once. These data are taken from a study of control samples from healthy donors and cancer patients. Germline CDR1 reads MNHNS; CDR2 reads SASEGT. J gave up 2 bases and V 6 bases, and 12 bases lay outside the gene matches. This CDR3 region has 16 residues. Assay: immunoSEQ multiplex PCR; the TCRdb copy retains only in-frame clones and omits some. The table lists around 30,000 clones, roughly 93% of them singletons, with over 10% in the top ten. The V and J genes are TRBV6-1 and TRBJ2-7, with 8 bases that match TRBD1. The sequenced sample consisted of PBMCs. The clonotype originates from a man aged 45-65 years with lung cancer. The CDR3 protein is CASSEFNLDRAYEQYF. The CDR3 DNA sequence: TGTGCCAGCAGCGAATTTAACTTGGACAGGGCCTACGAGCAGTACTTC.